These 18 T cell receptor beta chains share one sample of origin, sequenced in a study of cytomegalovirus exposure and HLA in healthy donors. PCR used 60 Vbeta primers and 13 Jbeta primers. The repertoire was sequenced with immunoSEQ multiplex PCR; TCRdb's copy has only in-frame clones and lacks some. The sample has approximately 68,000 clones, and its top ten clones hold roughly 8%. Specimen: PBMCs. These receptors all stem from a female donor in good health and CMV-seropositive.

This CDR3 is CASSYSQGLANYGYTF. The CDR3 region has the DNA TGTGCCAGCAGTTACTCTCAGGGCCTAGCTAACTATGGCTACACCTTC. The genes are TRBV6-6 and TRBJ1-2; possible D gene TRBD1, 5 bases. Germline V lookup: CDR1 MNHNY, CDR2 SVGAGI (reference sequence). The CDR3 contains 16 residues. V dropped 0 bases and J dropped 0 bases, with 11 bases sitting between them.

The V call is TRBV9, the J call TRBJ2-1; D remains ambiguous. In germline, CDR1 is SGDLS, CDR2 YYNGEE. The V end was cut by 4 bases, the J end by 5 bases, with 10 bases between. The length of the CDR3 is 13 residues. The CDR3 DNA reads TGTGCCAGCAGCTCGTCTGTCGACAATGAGCAGTTCTTC. It translates to CASSSSVDNEQFF.

This sequence joins TRBV30 and TRBJ1-2, with D unresolved. CDR1 GTSNPN and CDR2 SVGIG come from the germline V gene (reference sequence). V was trimmed by 2 bases and J by 0 bases, leaving 16 bases between them. The CDR3 has 16 residues. Here the CDR3 DNA reads TGTGCCTGGAGTTCCCATCTCGGAGATTCTAACTATGGCTACACCTTC. Protein: CAWSSHLGDSNYGYTF.

The chain joins TRBV7-2 to TRBJ1-4; D is unclear. Between the trimmed V and J ends, which lost 5 bases and 0 bases, there was a span of 16 bases. This CDR3 region has 17 residues. Germline loops: CDR1 SGHTA, CDR2 FQGNSA. The CDR3 DNA follows: TGTGCCAGCAGCCTCGGGCCGGGGAGGGCAACTAATGAAAAACTGTTTTTT. Amino acids: CASSLGPGRATNEKLFF.

This sequence joins TRBV29-1 and TRBJ2-7, with D possibly TRBD2 on 6 matching bases. Between the trimmed V and J ends, which lost 7 bases and 4 bases, there was a span of 20 bases. The CDR3 spans 14 residues. CDR1 and CDR2 (germline): SQVTM, ANQGSEA. The CDR3 protein is CSAGLGGMEYEQYF. Written as DNA, the CDR3 is TGCAGCGCCGGCCTTGGGGGGATGGAATACGAGCAGTACTTC.

This chain connects TRBV28 to TRBJ2-1; TRBD2 matches 9 bases. This CDR3 is built from 15 residues. CDR1 is MDHEN, CDR2 SYDVKM, per germline. The J segment lost 4 bases and the V segment lost 6 bases, leaving 7 bases of the junction unmatched. CDR3 nucleotides: TGTGCCAGCAGCCCCCAGGCGGGAGGGTACAATGAGCAGTTCTTC. Translation gives CASSPQAGGYNEQFF.

The chain uses TRBV12-2 and TRBJ2-7; whether TRBD1, the table's D call, matches the DNA was not checked. TRBV12-2 is a known pseudogene. The CDR3 loop spans 15 amino acids. DNA of the CDR3: TGTGCAAGTCGCTGGGCTCGCGAAACCGTATACGAGCAGTACTTC. It encodes CASRWARETVYEQYF.

This sequence joins TRBV27 and TRBJ1-1, with unresolved D. CDR1 and CDR2 from the germline V gene are MNHEY and SMNVEV (reference sequence). Trimming left V 2 bases short and J 4 bases short, with 11 bases between. This CDR3 contains 14 residues. CDR3 amino acids: CASSLRGDSTEAFF. The CDR3 DNA follows: TGTGCCAGCAGTTTACGCGGGGATAGCACTGAAGCTTTCTTT.

This clone is classed as medium-sized (0.01 to 0.1%) by frequency. V gene TRBV28 combines with J gene TRBJ2-7, with 7 bases identical to TRBD2. J gave up 2 bases and V 3 bases, and 4 bases lay outside the gene matches. The CDR3 sequence is 14 residues long. CDR1 and CDR2 from the germline V gene are MDHEN and SYDVKM. This chain's CDR3 is CASSFVGTTYEQYF. In nucleotides, the CDR3 is TGTGCCAGCAGTTTCGTGGGGACTACCTACGAGCAGTACTTC.

The chain recombines TRBV27 with TRBJ1-1; D is perhaps TRBD1 (5 bases). Trimming cost V 2 bases and J 8 bases, with 15 bases left between them. Per germline, CDR1 MNHEY and CDR2 SMNVEV (reference sequence). The CDR3 loop spans 14 amino acids. CDR3 amino acids: CASSLQRGGREAFF. The CDR3, as DNA: TGTGCCAGCAGTTTACAAAGGGGAGGAAGAGAAGCTTTCTTT.

The chain combines TRBV9 with TRBJ2-5, with D perhaps matching TRBD2 (6 bases). This CDR3 spans 14 amino acids. From germline, CDR1 is SGDLS and CDR2 YYNGEE. With 0 bases removed from V and 1 base from J, the gap between germline ends came to 7 bases. The CDR3 nucleotides are TGTGCCAGCAGCGTAGGCGGGATCCAAGAGACCCAGTACTTC. This translates into CASSVGGIQETQYF. Based on the CDR3 plus reference TRBV9 and TRBJ2-5, the full variable domain is DSGVTQTPKHLITATGQRVTLRCSPRSGDLSVYWYQQSLDQGLQFLIQYYNGEERAKGNILERFSAQQFPDLHSELNLSSLELGDSALYFCASSVGGIQETQYFGPGTRLLVL.

The V call is TRBV15, the J call TRBJ1-4; D gene uncertain. The CDR3 has 15 residues. From germline, CDR1 is LNHNV and CDR2 YYDKDF (reference sequence). V gave up 1 base and J gave up 2 bases, with 8 bases separating them. The CDR3 is CATSRGSGTNEKLFF. CDR3 coding DNA: TGTGCCACCAGCAGAGGCTCCGGGACTAATGAAAAACTGTTTTTT.

A note on this clone: The sample contains more than one DNA sequence encoding this CDR3. V and J are TRBV5-1 and TRBJ1-6, with D perhaps matching TRBD1 (6 bases). V was trimmed by 6 bases and J by 9 bases, leaving 16 bases between them. The CDR3 is made up of 14 amino acids. CDR1 SGHRS and CDR2 YFSETQ come from the germline V gene. The CDR3 DNA reads as TGCGCCAGCACTGAGGGGGTTCGTAGTTCACCCCTCCACTTT. As protein: CASTEGVRSSPLHF.

The rearrangement joins TRBV2 to TRBJ1-6; 10 nucleotides line up with TRBD1. J gave up 7 bases and V 6 bases, and 6 bases lay outside the gene matches. The CDR3 length is 15 residues. Germline lookup yields CDR1 SNHLY and CDR2 FYNNEI. CDR3 DNA sequence: TGTGCCAGCAGCCCTTCGACAGGGGGCAATTCACCCCTCCACTTT. It translates to CASSPSTGGNSPLHF.

The V call is TRBV2, the J call TRBJ2-7; D may be TRBD1 (6 bases). Germline-derived CDR1 and CDR2 are SNHLY and FYNNEI. This CDR3 contains 12 residues. Trimming took off 3 bases at V and 12 bases at J, with 15 bases between the two ends. The CDR3 region is CASSESRGDPYF. The CDR3 DNA is TGTGCCAGCAGTGAGAGCAGGGGTGATCCGTACTTC.

This chain joins TRBV7-8 and TRBJ2-2; tentatively, D is TRBD1 (6 bases). The CDR3 is made up of 15 amino acids. The germline gives CDR1 SGHVS, CDR2 FQNEAQ. The ends were cut back, 2 bases at V and 11 bases at J, with 18 bases in the middle. The CDR3 nucleotides are TGTGCCAGCAGCTTACCTGGGACACTATCTTTTGAGCTGTTTTTT. It encodes CASSLPGTLSFELFF.

The J gene is TRBJ2-1, the V gene TRBV11-2; 9 bases line up with TRBD1. Germline V gives CDR1 SGHAT, CDR2 FQNNGV. The V and J ends lost 2 bases and 4 bases, in that order; junction bases with no gene match: 9. The CDR3 extends over 17 amino acids. CDR3 loop: CASSLTGTGRVYNEQFF. CDR3 coding DNA: TGTGCCAGCAGCTTAACAGGGACAGGGAGGGTTTACAATGAGCAGTTCTTC.

The chain employs TRBV9 and TRBJ1-4; D call uncertain. This CDR3 is built from 14 residues. CDR1 SGDLS and CDR2 YYNGEE come from the germline V gene. Trimming left V 3 bases short and J 8 bases short, with 14 bases between. This CDR3 is CASSASGVSEKLFF. DNA for the CDR3: TGTGCCAGCAGCGCCTCCGGGGTAAGCGAAAAACTGTTTTTT.